Listed below are T cell receptor beta chains from one sample, sequenced in a study of human T cells and chemical hapten exposure. One entry per CDR3 protein, called by TCRdb with MiXCR from the 5' RACE reads. The table shows about 140,000 distinct CDR3 sequences, with 4.1% occurring only once. All receptors come from a female donor in good health. Both conserved end residues are part of each CDR3. Fields, in order: J gene, V gene, D gene, clone size, CDR3 protein, CDR3 DNA. D genes are given only for firm matches. Clone size is not always given. Where it is, it says once, few, many or a class for expanded clones.

j_gene: TRBJ1-2
v_gene: TRBV5-1
d_gene: TRBD1
abundance: many
CDR3aa: CASSPDRGSYTF
CDR3nt: TGCGCCAGCAGCCCGGACAGGGGAAGCTACACCTTC

j_gene: TRBJ2-5
v_gene: TRBV5-5
d_gene: TRBD2
abundance: .
CDR3aa: CASSLVAGGHLQETQYF
CDR3nt: TGTGCCAGCAGCTTGGTAGCGGGGGGCCATCTTCAAGAGACCCAGTACTTC

j_gene: TRBJ2-3
v_gene: TRBV7-8
d_gene: TRBD2
abundance: .
CDR3aa: CASSHRLAGESDTQYF
CDR3nt: TGTGCCAGCAGCCACCGACTAGCGGGGGAGTCGGATACGCAGTATTTT

j_gene: TRBJ2-6
v_gene: TRBV20-1
d_gene: .
abundance: many
CDR3aa: CSASSSGANVLTF
CDR3nt: TGCAGTGCTAGTTCGTCTGGGGCCAACGTCCTGACTTTC

j_gene: TRBJ1-1
v_gene: TRBV9
d_gene: .
abundance: many
CDR3aa: CASSVGRERGTEAFF
CDR3nt: TGTGCCAGCAGCGTAGGTCGGGAGAGGGGGACTGAAGCTTTCTTT

j_gene: TRBJ2-2
v_gene: TRBV12-3/TRBV12-4
d_gene: .
abundance: many
CDR3aa: CASSTRVRGTGELFF
CDR3nt: TGTGCCAGCAGTACCCGGGTCCGAGGGACCGGGGAGCTGTTTTTT

j_gene: TRBJ1-5
v_gene: TRBV5-1
d_gene: .
abundance: few
CDR3aa: CASSLDAQSNQPQHF
CDR3nt: TGCGCCAGCAGCTTGGACGCACAAAGCAATCAGCCCCAGCATTTT

j_gene: TRBJ1-5
v_gene: TRBV2
d_gene: .
abundance: many
CDR3aa: CASSAESLNQPQHF
CDR3nt: TGTGCCAGCAGTGCAGAATCCCTCAATCAGCCCCAGCATTTT

j_gene: TRBJ1-5
v_gene: TRBV5-5
d_gene: .
abundance: many
CDR3aa: CASSYTQTGQPQHF
CDR3nt: TGTGCCAGCAGCTATACTCAGACAGGTCAGCCCCAGCATTTT

j_gene: TRBJ2-3
v_gene: TRBV2
d_gene: TRBD2
abundance: many
CDR3aa: CASKRGGTDTQYF
CDR3nt: TGTGCCAGTAAGCGGGGGGGCACAGATACGCAGTATTTT

j_gene: TRBJ1-1
v_gene: TRBV27
d_gene: .
abundance: .
CDR3aa: CASSLTVAGEAFF
CDR3nt: TGTGCCAGCAGTTTAACGGTTGCCGGTGAAGCTTTCTTT

j_gene: TRBJ2-7
v_gene: TRBV6-1
d_gene: .
abundance: many
CDR3aa: CASSAFYEQYF
CDR3nt: TGTGCCAGCAGTGCCTTCTACGAGCAGTACTTC

j_gene: TRBJ2-2
v_gene: TRBV15
d_gene: TRBD1
abundance: many
CDR3aa: CATSGRRIGTGSGELFF
CDR3nt: TGTGCCACCAGCGGGCGGCGTATCGGGACAGGGTCCGGGGAGCTGTTTTTT

j_gene: TRBJ2-3
v_gene: TRBV20-1
d_gene: TRBD2
abundance: many
CDR3aa: CSARSAGGTDTQYF
CDR3nt: TGCAGTGCTAGATCAGCGGGGGGCACAGATACGCAGTATTTT

j_gene: TRBJ1-2
v_gene: TRBV25-1
d_gene: .
abundance: few
CDR3aa: CASSGTGRPEGDTF
CDR3nt: TGTGCCAGCAGTGGTACAGGTCGCCCTGAGGGCGACACCTTC

j_gene: TRBJ1-5
v_gene: TRBV19
d_gene: .
abundance: many
CDR3aa: CATQPRRGPGANQPQHF
CDR3nt: TGTGCCACCCAGCCTCGGCGAGGACCGGGGGCAAATCAGCCCCAGCATTTT

j_gene: TRBJ1-1
v_gene: TRBV29-1
d_gene: TRBD1
abundance: many
CDR3aa: CSAEGDSWGTEAFF
CDR3nt: TGCAGCGCCGAGGGGGACAGTTGGGGCACTGAAGCTTTCTTT

j_gene: TRBJ2-1
v_gene: TRBV20-1
d_gene: TRBD1
abundance: many
CDR3aa: CSADGDRGGEQFF
CDR3nt: TGCAGTGCTGACGGGGACAGGGGCGGAGAGCAGTTCTTC

j_gene: TRBJ2-1
v_gene: TRBV15
d_gene: TRBD1
abundance: many
CDR3aa: CATSAGQDSYNEQFF
CDR3nt: TGTGCCACCAGCGCGGGACAGGACTCCTACAATGAGCAGTTCTTC

j_gene: TRBJ1-2
v_gene: TRBV6-5
d_gene: .
abundance: many
CDR3aa: CASRLRPSYGYTF
CDR3nt: TGTGCCAGCAGACTCCGACCAAGCTATGGCTACACCTTC

j_gene: TRBJ1-6
v_gene: TRBV7-9
d_gene: .
abundance: many
CDR3aa: CASSSRDGLNSPLHF
CDR3nt: TGTGCCAGCAGCTCCCGGGACGGTCTTAATTCACCCCTCCACTTT

j_gene: TRBJ2-3
v_gene: TRBV7-2
d_gene: .
abundance: many
CDR3aa: CASSLGRDSGTQYF
CDR3nt: TGTGCCAGCAGCTTAGGCCGCGACTCGGGTACGCAGTATTTT

j_gene: TRBJ1-2
v_gene: TRBV11-2
d_gene: .
abundance: few
CDR3aa: CASSSGTHYGYTF
CDR3nt: TGTGCCAGCAGCTCCGGGACACACTATGGCTACACCTTC